Following are 21 T cell receptor beta chains from one sample sequenced in a study of identical twins. MiXCR, applied by TCRdb to the 5' RACE reads, yields one record per CDR3 protein. The table includes roughly 260,000 distinct CDR3 sequences, 7.5% detected once. The same specimen was also included in a second study, on yellow fever vaccine responses in identical twins.

The sequencing input was CD8+ T cells sorted from blood. Receptors were obtained from a woman younger than 30 in good health.

The chain has TRBV27 and TRBJ1-6; weak D call: TRBD1 (5 bases). V lost 8 bases and J lost 3, with 11 bases in between. Germline CDR1 is MNHEY and CDR2 is SMNVEV (reference sequence). The CDR3 is 14 amino acids. CDR3 residues: CASRDGDYNSPLHF. The DNA for the CDR3 is TGTGCCAGCCGGGACGGAGACTATAATTCACCCCTCCACTTT.

This clonotype turned up a few times. The chain has TRBV7-9 and TRBJ2-3; 9 nucleotides agree with TRBD1. This CDR3 contains 15 residues. Germline V lookup: CDR1 SEHNR, CDR2 FQNEAQ (reference sequence). After removal of 1 base from V and 6 bases from J, the junction contained 5 bases not matched to a gene. CDR3 sequence reads: CASSLEGTGYDTQYF. CDR3 sequence (DNA): TGTGCCAGCAGCTTAGAGGGGACAGGGTACGATACGCAGTATTTT.

This rearrangement joins TRBV5-6 to TRBJ2-5, with D unclear. V lost 0 bases and J 6 bases, leaving 12 bases between the germline ends. Germline V gene data show CDR1 as SGHDT and CDR2 as YYEEEE. This CDR3 comprises 14 residues. The DNA of the CDR3 is TGTGCCAGCAGCTTGGGGCTCCGGAGAAAGACCCAGTACTTC. Its translation: CASSLGLRRKTQYF.

Many counts were recorded for this clonotype. V and J are TRBV18 and TRBJ2-1; TRBD2 might be the D (6 bases). Trimming pared 4 bases from V and 5 bases from J, leaving 30 bases between. Germline CDR1 is KGHSH and CDR2 is LQKENI. The CDR3 is 20 amino acids. The CDR3 nucleotides read TGTGCCAGCTCACGAAGGTGGTGGCTTGGAGGGCCCTCGGGGGACAATGAGCAGTTCTTC. Its protein is CASSRRWWLGGPSGDNEQFF.

In this sample, this clonotype turned up many times. This chain connects TRBV12-3 or TRBV12-4 to TRBJ2-3; tentatively, D is TRBD2 (6 bases). The CDR3 length is 15 residues. With 6 bases removed from V and 2 bases from J, the gap between germline ends came to 15 bases. CDR3 DNA sequence: TGTGCCAGCAGCAGTTTCCGGGGGTACACAGATACGCAGTATTTT. The encoded protein is CASSSFRGYTDTQYF.

This chain joins TRBV12-3 or TRBV12-4 and TRBJ2-7; D may match TRBD1 or TRBD2 (5 bases each). CDR3 length equals 13 residues. The germline V and J ends were trimmed by 3 bases and 2 bases, with 8 bases remaining between them. The CDR3 is CASSLRDPYEQYF. DNA of the CDR3: TGTGCCAGCAGTTTGAGGGACCCCTACGAGCAGTACTTC.

This clonotype was seen more than once but under ten times. V and J are TRBV28 and TRBJ2-1; D call uncertain. Trimming pared 1 base from V and 8 bases from J, leaving 15 bases between. This CDR3 has 15 amino acids. Germline CDR1 and CDR2: MDHEN and SYDVKM. The CDR3 DNA is TGTGCCAGCAGTTTATCCTCAAGATCACGCGATGAGCAGTTCTTC. Protein: CASSLSSRSRDEQFF.

A few counts support this clonotype. The chain links TRBV10-2 to TRBJ1-2; D gene ambiguous. Trimming took off 3 bases at V and 5 bases at J, with 10 bases between the two ends. Per germline, CDR1 WSHSY and CDR2 SAAADI. There are 13 residues in the CDR3. The CDR3 here is CASSEQSAYGYTF. The CDR3 bases are TGCGCCAGCAGTGAACAGTCAGCATATGGCTACACCTTC.

The chain joins TRBV20-1 to TRBJ2-5, with a weak D call TRBD2 (5 bases). The V and J ends lost 6 bases and 7 bases respectively, with 27 bases between them. Germline V gives CDR1 DFQATT, CDR2 SNEGSKA (reference sequence). The CDR3 has 16 residues. The CDR3 DNA reads TGCAGTGCCAGTTCGCCTAGCCAGCCGTCGGGCTGGACCCAGTACTTC. Translated, it gives CSASSPSQPSGWTQYF.

This chain connects TRBV20-1 to TRBJ2-1, with TRBD2 matching 7 bases. Per the germline V gene, CDR1 is DFQATT and CDR2 is SNEGSKA (reference sequence). This CDR3 spans 15 amino acids. J lost 4 bases, V lost 6 bases, and 12 bases had no gene match. The CDR3 region has the DNA TGCAGTGCCCCTTACGCGGGAGTGGGGTACAATGAGCAGTTCTTC. Protein product: CSAPYAGVGYNEQFF.

This clonotype appeared a few times. This chain links TRBV20-1 with TRBJ2-7; 7 bases match TRBD2. The CDR3 is 14 residues long. Per germline, CDR1 DFQATT and CDR2 SNEGSKA (reference sequence). The V and J ends lost 3 bases and 3 bases, in that order; junction bases with no gene match: 8. The CDR3 region has the DNA TGCAGTGCTAGTCACCGGGACTACCTCTACGAGCAGTACTTC. Translated: CSASHRDYLYEQYF.

A few counts support this clonotype. The chain has TRBV15 and TRBJ2-1; D is ambiguous. CDR1 and CDR2 from the germline V gene are LNHNV and YYDKDF (reference sequence). The CDR3 has 13 amino acids. V was trimmed by 4 bases and J by 0 bases, leaving 4 bases between them. The CDR3: CATSIFSYNEQFF. DNA of the CDR3: TGTGCCACCAGCATATTCTCCTACAATGAGCAGTTCTTC.

This clonotype showed up just a few times. V usage is TRBV9 and J usage is TRBJ1-1; D is undetermined. Trimming removed 0 bases at V and 0 bases at J, with 9 bases between. There are 15 residues in the CDR3. CDR1 SGDLS and CDR2 YYNGEE come from the germline V gene. The CDR3 sequence: CASSVGDFMNTEAFF. CDR3 coding DNA: TGTGCCAGCAGCGTAGGTGACTTCATGAACACTGAAGCTTTCTTT.

This clonotype showed up just a few times. The chain is built from TRBV14 and TRBJ2-2, with 7 bases identical to TRBD1. Germline assignment: CDR1 SGHDN and CDR2 FVKESK. CDR3 length: 17 amino acids. Trimming took 2 bases from V and 4 from J; bases not matched to a gene: 10. CDR3 nucleotide sequence: TGTGCCAGCAGCCAATCAATCCTGACAGGGATCACCGGGGAGCTGTTTTTT. It translates to CASSQSILTGITGELFF.

V usage is TRBV7-7 and J usage is TRBJ1-1, with a weak D call TRBD1 (5 bases). Trimming stripped 3 bases from V and 8 bases from J, with 13 bases between. The CDR3 has 13 residues. Germline values: CDR1 SSHAT, CDR2 FNYEAQ (reference sequence). This CDR3 is CASSLGPGGEAFF. CDR3 DNA sequence: TGTGCCAGCAGCTTGGGACCCGGTGGGGAAGCTTTCTTT. The full variable domain, rest sourced from reference TRBV7-7 and TRBJ1-1, is GAGVSQSPRYKVTKRGQDVTLRCDPISSHATLYWYQQALGQGPEFLTYFNYEAQPDKSGLPSDRFSAERPEGSISTLTIQRTEQRDSAMYRCASSLGPGGEAFFGQGTRLTVV.

This clonotype has more than one count but fewer than ten. V is TRBV28 and J is TRBJ1-5, with 11 bases fitting TRBD1. The CDR3 length is 18 residues. V trimming: 0 bases; J trimming: 1 base; junction bases outside the gene matches: 5. Germline lookup yields CDR1 MDHEN and CDR2 SYDVKM. The CDR3: CASSLWDRGPISNQPQHF. CDR3 DNA sequence: TGTGCCAGCAGTTTATGGGACAGGGGGCCGATAAGCAATCAGCCCCAGCATTTT.

This clonotype was counted a few times. The DNA for the CDR3 is TGTGCCACCAGTGGAGGGACCCACACTGAAGCTTTCTTT. Residues: CATSGGTHTEAFF. The chain is built from TRBV24-1 and TRBJ1-1, with D perhaps matching TRBD1 (5 bases). V lost 5 bases to trimming and J lost 3 bases, with 9 bases between them. The CDR3 is made up of 13 amino acids. Per the germline V gene, CDR1 is KGHDR and CDR2 is SFDVKD.

This chain links TRBV5-1 with TRBJ2-3; 15 nucleotides align to TRBD2. The J segment lost 6 bases and the V segment lost 3 bases, leaving 14 bases of the junction unmatched. Germline V gene lookup returns CDR1 SGHRS and CDR2 YFSETQ. This CDR3 region has 19 residues. The CDR3 DNA reads as TGCGCCAGCAGCTACGGACTAGCGGGGGGGGTAGCCGAGGTGGATACGCAGTATTTT. Its translation: CASSYGLAGGVAEVDTQYF.

There are a few counts of this clonotype. The J gene is TRBJ2-1, the V gene TRBV27; 8 nucleotides agree with TRBD1. Looked up from germline, CDR1 is MNHEY and CDR2 is SMNVEV (reference sequence). CDR3 size: 15 residues. V shed 8 bases and J 8 bases; nucleotides not matched to a gene: 14. CDR3 nucleotide sequence: TGTGCCAGCTGCACCGGGACAGGTGTTTTTGATGAGCAGTTCTTC. This gives the protein CASCTGTGVFDEQFF.

The table lists this clonotype with many counts. The V gene is TRBV20-1, the J gene TRBJ2-1; weak D call: TRBD2 (5 bases). From germline, CDR1 is DFQATT and CDR2 SNEGSKA (reference sequence). The length of the CDR3 is 12 residues. Trimming cost V 2 bases and J 5 bases, with 7 bases left between them. The CDR3 sequence is CSARQLDNEQFF. Written as DNA, the CDR3 is TGCAGTGCTAGACAACTAGACAATGAGCAGTTCTTC.

This clonotype was counted ten times or more. The rearrangement uses TRBV4-1 and TRBJ1-5; no firm D call. The CDR3 is made up of 15 amino acids. The germline V and J ends were trimmed by 0 bases and 0 bases, with 6 bases remaining between them. Germline values: CDR1 MGHRA, CDR2 YSYEKL. CDR3 in amino acids: CASSQDVSSNQPQHF. The CDR3 DNA reads TGCGCCAGCAGCCAAGATGTGAGTAGCAATCAGCCCCAGCATTTT.